One and the same sample provided the 9 T cell receptor beta chains below, sequenced in a study of memory CD4+ T cells and cytomegalovirus serostatus. Single viable CD3+CD4+CD8-CD45RO+ cells were sorted as the memory CD4+ T cells. Data came from immunoSEQ multiplex PCR; TCRdb stores just in-frame clones and leaves some out. Of 40,000 to 55,000 clones listed, 80% to 90% were seen once; the top ten hold 2%. Specimen: memory CD4+ T cells from blood. These receptors were taken from an adult in good health and CMV-seropositive.

The CDR3 loop is CASSLVGGPGSNQPQHF. The CDR3 DNA reads as TGTGCCAGCAGCTTAGTGGGGGGGCCTGGGAGCAATCAGCCCCAGCATTTT. J is TRBJ1-5 and V is TRBV7-2; tentatively, D is TRBD1 (6 bases). Trimming stripped 1 base from V and 1 base from J, with 14 bases between. CDR3 size: 17 residues. In germline, CDR1 is SGHTA, CDR2 FQGNSA.

The chain has TRBV9 and TRBJ2-7, with a tentative D call TRBD1 (6 bases). Germline V lookup: CDR1 SGDLS, CDR2 YYNGEE. V lost 0 bases, J lost 0 bases, and 16 bases lay in between. The CDR3 covers 17 residues. The DNA of the CDR3 is TGTGCCAGCAGCGTAGGGCTGACCACAGGGCTCTCCTACGAGCAGTACTTC. Translating gives CASSVGLTTGLSYEQYF.

V gene TRBV11-2 combines with J gene TRBJ1-2, with 10 bases that match TRBD1. V lost 5 bases and J lost 4; bases outside the gene matches: 7. Germline loops: CDR1 SGHAT, CDR2 FQNNGV. The CDR3 has 15 amino acids. The CDR3 nucleotides are TGTGCCAGCAGCGTCGACAGGGGGCGAGGCTATGGCTACACCTTC. The encoded protein is CASSVDRGRGYGYTF.

The chain has TRBV13 and TRBJ1-4; 7 bases match TRBD1. The CDR3 is 15 amino acids. V gave up 5 bases and J gave up 8 bases; unmatched junction bases: 11. Per germline, CDR1 PRHDT and CDR2 FYEKMQ (reference sequence). CDR3 in amino acids: CASSRIRDSLEKLFF. DNA of the CDR3: TGTGCCAGCAGCAGAATCCGGGACAGCCTAGAAAAACTGTTTTTT.

V usage is TRBV5-1 and J usage is TRBJ2-2, with D maybe TRBD2 (5 bases). V was pared by 4 bases and J by 7 bases, with 20 bases between. The CDR3 runs 16 residues. In germline, CDR1 is SGHRS, CDR2 YFSETQ. The CDR3 DNA is TGCGCCAGCAGCCCGGACGGGGAGACGGGTGTCGGGGAGCTGTTTTTT. This translates into CASSPDGETGVGELFF. Using reference TRBV5-1 and TRBJ2-2 for the parts outside the CDR3, the full variable domain is KAGVTQTPRYLIKTRGQQVTLSCSPISGHRSVSWYQQTPGQGLQFLFEYFSETQRNKGNFPGRFSGRQFSNSRSEMNVSTLELGDSALYLCASSPDGETGVGELFFGEGSRLTVL.

The rearrangement uses TRBV5-5 and TRBJ1-2; D perhaps matches TRBD1 (6 bases). This CDR3 comprises 17 residues. Germline assignment: CDR1 SGHKS and CDR2 YYEKEE (reference sequence). The V end was cut by 3 bases, the J end by 4 bases, with 22 bases between. CDR3 DNA: TGTGCCAGCAGCTCGCCCGGGTCCACCCTGGGGGCCTATGGCTACACCTTC. It specifies CASSSPGSTLGAYGYTF.

This sequence joins TRBV7-6 and TRBJ1-2, with TRBD1 matching over 9 bases. In germline, CDR1 is SGHVS, CDR2 FNYEAQ. V dropped 5 bases and J dropped 2; count of bases not matched to a gene: 6. This CDR3 region has 15 residues. DNA for the CDR3: TGTGCCAGCAGCCGCGGGACAGGGCCCAACTATGGCTACACCTTC. This encodes CASSRGTGPNYGYTF. The full variable domain, with the rest looked up from reference TRBV7-6 and TRBJ1-2, is GAGVSQSPRYKVTKRGQDVALRCDPISGHVSLYWYRQALGQGPEFLTYFNYEAQQDKSGLPNDRFSAERPEGSISTLTIQRTEQRDSAMYRCASSRGTGPNYGYTFGSGTRLTVV.

The V gene is TRBV6-6, the J gene TRBJ2-7, with 9 bases aligning to TRBD1. With V trimmed by 2 bases and J by 6 bases, 5 bases remained unmatched. The CDR3 length is 14 residues. Looked up from germline, CDR1 is MNHNY and CDR2 is SVGAGI (reference sequence). CDR3 protein: CASSYGTGKGEQYF. The CDR3, as DNA: TGTGCCAGCAGTTACGGGACAGGGAAAGGCGAGCAGTACTTC.

CDR3 region: CASSFGGYGTYEQYF. CDR3 sequence (DNA): TGTGCCAGCAGTTTTGGGGGATATGGAACCTACGAGCAGTACTTC. The chain recombines TRBV28 with TRBJ2-7; D possibly matches TRBD1 or TRBD2 (5 bases each). Germline lookup yields CDR1 MDHEN and CDR2 SYDVKM. This CDR3 contains 15 residues. Between the trimmed V and J ends, which lost 3 bases and 2 bases, there was a span of 14 bases. Full variable domain (missing parts from reference TRBV28 and TRBJ2-7): DVKVTQSSRYLVKRTGEKVFLECVQDMDHENMFWYRQDPGLGLRLIYFSYDVKMKEKGDIPEGYSVSREKKERFSLILESASTNQTSMYLCASSFGGYGTYEQYFGPGTRLTVT.